This record covers a single T cell receptor beta chain. Its specificity is not known. The data originate from a study of shared clonotypes between healthy human individuals. Overall study results and limits: Tissue TCR repertoires likely differ from these blood-only repertoires. When naive CD4 clonotypes were compared across a few donors, about 5% were shared.

Some clones are missing from TCRdb's copy, which holds only in-frame ones; the method was immunoSEQ multiplex PCR. The sample includes some 2,500,000 clones, about 90% seen only once; the top ten take around 0.38%. This CDR3 is built from 15 residues. Trimming pared 5 bases from V and 1 base from J, leaving 15 bases between. Per germline, CDR1 SGHNT and CDR2 YYREEE (reference sequence). The V call is TRBV5-4, the J call TRBJ1-1, with TRBD1 as a possible D gene (6 bases). The sequenced material came from naive CD4+ T cells from PBMCs. Subset meaning: CD45RA+ positively selected. This TCR derives from a man between 18 and 29 years old in good health. Some clones in this sample may be carry-over from other donors' samples. CDR3 in amino acids: CASSPEGGGNTEAFF. CDR3 nucleotides: TGTGCCAGCAGTCCTGAGGGGGGCGGGAACACTGAAGCTTTCTTT.